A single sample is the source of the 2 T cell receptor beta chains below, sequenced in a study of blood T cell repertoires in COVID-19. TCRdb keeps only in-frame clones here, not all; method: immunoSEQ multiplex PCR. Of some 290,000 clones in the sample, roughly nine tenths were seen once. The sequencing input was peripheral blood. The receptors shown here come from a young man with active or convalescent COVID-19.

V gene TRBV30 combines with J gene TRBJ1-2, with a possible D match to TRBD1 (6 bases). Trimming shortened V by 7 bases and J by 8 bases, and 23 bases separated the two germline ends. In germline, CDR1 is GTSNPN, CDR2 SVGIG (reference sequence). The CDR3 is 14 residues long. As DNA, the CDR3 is TGTGCCTACCTCAGGGGACCGAGCTCTATCGGCTACACCTTC. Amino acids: CAYLRGPSSIGYTF. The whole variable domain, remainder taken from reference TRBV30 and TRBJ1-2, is SQTIHQWPATLVQPVGSPLSLECTVEGTSNPNLYWYRQAAGRGLQLLFYSVGIGQISSEVPQNLSASRPQDRQFILSSKKLLLSDSGFYLCAYLRGPSSIGYTFGSGTRLTVV.

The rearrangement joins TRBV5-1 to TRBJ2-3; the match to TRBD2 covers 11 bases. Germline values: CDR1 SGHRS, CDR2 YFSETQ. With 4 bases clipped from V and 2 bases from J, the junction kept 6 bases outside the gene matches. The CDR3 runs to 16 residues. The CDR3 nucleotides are TGCGCCAGCAGCCCGGGACTAGCGGTGTCCACAGATACGCAGTATTTT. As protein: CASSPGLAVSTDTQYF.